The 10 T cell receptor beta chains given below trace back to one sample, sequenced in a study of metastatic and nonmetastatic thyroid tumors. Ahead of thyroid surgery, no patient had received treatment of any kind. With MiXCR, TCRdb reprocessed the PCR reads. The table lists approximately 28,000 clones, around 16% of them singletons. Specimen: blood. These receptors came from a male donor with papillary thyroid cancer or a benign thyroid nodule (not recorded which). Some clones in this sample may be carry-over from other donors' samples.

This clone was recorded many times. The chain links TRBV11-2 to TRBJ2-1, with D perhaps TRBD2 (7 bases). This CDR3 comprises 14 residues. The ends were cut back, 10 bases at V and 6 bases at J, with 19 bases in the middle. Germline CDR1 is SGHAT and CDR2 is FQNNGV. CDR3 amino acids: CATGLGGQGNEQFF. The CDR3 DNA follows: TGTGCCACCGGATTGGGGGGGCAAGGCAATGAGCAGTTCTTC.

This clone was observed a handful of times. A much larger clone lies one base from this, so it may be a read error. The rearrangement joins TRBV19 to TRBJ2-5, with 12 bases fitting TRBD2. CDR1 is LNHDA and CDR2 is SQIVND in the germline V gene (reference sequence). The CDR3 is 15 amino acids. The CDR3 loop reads CASGIGLAGYPTQYF. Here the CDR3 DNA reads TGTGCCAGTGGTATTGGACTAGCGGGGTACCCGACCCAGTACTTC. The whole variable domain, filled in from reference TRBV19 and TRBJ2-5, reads DGGITQSPKYLFRKEGQNVTLSCEQNLNHDAMYWYRQDPGQGLRLIYYSQIVNDFQKGDIAEGYSVSREKKESFPLTVTSAQKNPTAFYLCASGIGLAGYPTQYFGPGTRLLVL.

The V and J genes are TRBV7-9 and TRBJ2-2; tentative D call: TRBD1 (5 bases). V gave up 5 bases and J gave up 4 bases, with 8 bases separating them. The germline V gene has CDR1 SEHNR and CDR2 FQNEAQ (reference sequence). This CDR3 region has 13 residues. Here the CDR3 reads CASSPGFTGELFF. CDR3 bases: TGTGCCAGCAGCCCAGGGTTCACCGGGGAGCTGTTTTTT. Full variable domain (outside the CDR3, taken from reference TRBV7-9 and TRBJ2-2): DTGVSQNPRHKITKRGQNVTFRCDPISEHNRLYWYRQTLGQGPEFLTYFQNEAQLEKSRLLSDRFSAERPKGSFSTLEIQRTEQGDSAMYLCASSPGFTGELFFGEGSRLTVL.

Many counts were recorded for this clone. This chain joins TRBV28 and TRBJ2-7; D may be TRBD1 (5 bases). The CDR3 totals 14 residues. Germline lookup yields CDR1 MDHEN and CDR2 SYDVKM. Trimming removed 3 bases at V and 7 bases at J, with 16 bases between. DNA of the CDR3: TGTGCCAGCAGTTTCAAGGGGTGGGAAAAAGAGCAGTACTTC. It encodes CASSFKGWEKEQYF.

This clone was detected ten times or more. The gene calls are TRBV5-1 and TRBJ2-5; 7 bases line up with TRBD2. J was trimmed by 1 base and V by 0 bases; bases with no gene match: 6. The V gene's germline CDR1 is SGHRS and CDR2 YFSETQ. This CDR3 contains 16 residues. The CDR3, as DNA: TGCGCCAGCAGCTTGGCTCCTAGCGGATCCCAAGAGACCCAGTACTTC. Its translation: CASSLAPSGSQETQYF.

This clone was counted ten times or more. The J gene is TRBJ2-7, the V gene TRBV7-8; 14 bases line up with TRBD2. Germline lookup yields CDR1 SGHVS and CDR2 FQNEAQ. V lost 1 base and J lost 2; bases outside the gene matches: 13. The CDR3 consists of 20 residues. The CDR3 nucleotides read TGTGCCAGCAGCTTAGGTTATCGGGGACTAGCGGGGGAGTCACCCTACGAGCAGTACTTC. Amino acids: CASSLGYRGLAGESPYEQYF.

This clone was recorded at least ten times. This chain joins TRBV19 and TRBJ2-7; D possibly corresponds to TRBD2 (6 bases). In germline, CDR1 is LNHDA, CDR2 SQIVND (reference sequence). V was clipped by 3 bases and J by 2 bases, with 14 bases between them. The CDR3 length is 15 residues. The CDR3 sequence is CASSISTGGAYEQYF. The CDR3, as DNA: TGTGCCAGTAGTATTAGTACAGGAGGGGCCTACGAGCAGTACTTC.

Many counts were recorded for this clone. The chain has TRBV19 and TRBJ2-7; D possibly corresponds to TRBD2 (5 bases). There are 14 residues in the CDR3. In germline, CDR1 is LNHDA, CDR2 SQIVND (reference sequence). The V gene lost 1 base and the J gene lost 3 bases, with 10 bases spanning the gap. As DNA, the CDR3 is TGTGCCAGTAGTATAGTTGGGAGTCGCTACGAGCAGTACTTC. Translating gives CASSIVGSRYEQYF. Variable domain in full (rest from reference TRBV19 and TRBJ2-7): DGGITQSPKYLFRKEGQNVTLSCEQNLNHDAMYWYRQDPGQGLRLIYYSQIVNDFQKGDIAEGYSVSREKKESFPLTVTSAQKNPTAFYLCASSIVGSRYEQYFGPGTRLTVT.

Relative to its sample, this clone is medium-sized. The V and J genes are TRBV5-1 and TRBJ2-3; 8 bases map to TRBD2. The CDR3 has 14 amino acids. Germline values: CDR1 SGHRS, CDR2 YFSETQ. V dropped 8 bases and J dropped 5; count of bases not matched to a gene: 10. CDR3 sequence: CASESGGGGDTQYF. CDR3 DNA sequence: TGCGCCAGTGAGAGCGGGGGCGGGGGAGATACGCAGTATTTT.

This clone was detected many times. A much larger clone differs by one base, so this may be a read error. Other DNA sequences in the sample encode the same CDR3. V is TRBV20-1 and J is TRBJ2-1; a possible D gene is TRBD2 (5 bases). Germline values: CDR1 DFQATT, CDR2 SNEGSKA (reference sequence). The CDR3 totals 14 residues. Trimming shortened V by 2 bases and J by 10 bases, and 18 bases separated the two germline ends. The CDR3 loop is CSARQASSWNEQFF. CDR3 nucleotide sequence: TGCAGTGCTAGACAGGCTAGCAGTTGGAACGAGCAGTTCTTC.